The 28 T cell receptor beta chains in this list originate from one sample, sequenced in a study of ipilimumab plus nivolumab after autologous stem cell transplantation (dated by TCRdb to the early 2020s). The receptor library was made with the immunoSEQ multiplex PCR assay. The immuneACCESS repertoire file appears here via TCRdb, limited to in-frame rearrangements. These files lack a portion of the clones; in checked studies, under half of the deficit traces to unresolved V genes, and the cause of the others is not known. The sample table shows over 15,000 clones, and under 85% are seen once. The ten largest clones capture approximately 34% of the sample. The sample consisted of PBMCs, taken in a trial of ipilimumab plus nivolumab as post-transplant consolidation. These receptor sequences come from a male donor with diffuse large B-cell lymphoma.

The J gene is TRBJ1-2, the V gene TRBV15, with 7 nucleotides matching TRBD1. Germline lookup yields CDR1 LNHNV and CDR2 YYDKDF (reference sequence). The ends lost 3 bases at V and 6 bases at J; junction bases unmatched: 4. The CDR3 covers 13 residues. The CDR3 region has the DNA TGTGCCACCAGCAGGAACACAGGGGATGGCTACACCTTC. This codes for CATSRNTGDGYTF.

V is TRBV7-8 and J is TRBJ1-1; weak D call: TRBD1 (5 bases). The CDR3 spans 14 residues. Trimming removed 4 bases at V and 7 bases at J, with 16 bases between. Germline lookup yields CDR1 SGHVS and CDR2 FQNEAQ. The DNA of the CDR3 is TGTGCCAGCAGCTCCTTCCAGGGAAAGGATGAAGCTTTCTTT. This sequence encodes CASSSFQGKDEAFF.

The chain links TRBV5-1 to TRBJ2-2; D not resolved. Germline V gene data show CDR1 as SGHRS and CDR2 as YFSETQ. Trimming shortened V by 4 bases and J by 3 bases, and 4 bases separated the two germline ends. The CDR3 is 12 amino acids. CDR3 coding DNA: TGCGCCAGCAGCGTATACACCGGGGAGCTGTTTTTT. As protein: CASSVYTGELFF. The full variable domain, completed using reference TRBV5-1 and TRBJ2-2, is KAGVTQTPRYLIKTRGQQVTLSCSPISGHRSVSWYQQTPGQGLQFLFEYFSETQRNKGNFPGRFSGRQFSNSRSEMNVSTLELGDSALYLCASSVYTGELFFGEGSRLTVL.

The rearrangement links TRBV18 to TRBJ1-1; D gene unclear. V was cut by 2 bases and J by 1 base, with 11 bases left in between. This CDR3 spans 15 amino acids. CDR1 and CDR2 from the germline V gene are KGHSH and LQKENI. CDR3 DNA: TGTGCCAGCTCACCATACGCCGACCCGAACACTGAAGCTTTCTTT. Its protein is CASSPYADPNTEAFF.

This chain uses TRBV29-1 with TRBJ2-3; TRBD2 agrees at 12 bases. CDR1 is SQVTM and CDR2 is ANQGSEA in the germline V gene. Trimming cost V 4 bases and J 2 bases; bases outside gene matches: 1. The length of the CDR3 is 14 residues. DNA of the CDR3: TGCAGCGTTGGGACTAGCGGGGACACAGATACGCAGTATTTT. The encoded protein is CSVGTSGDTDTQYF.

By share of the sample, this clone is medium-sized. The CDR3 loop is CASSPARGSTNEQFF. The CDR3 DNA follows: TGTGCCAGCAGCCCCGCTAGGGGATCTACCAATGAGCAGTTCTTC. The chain combines TRBV7-3 with TRBJ2-1, with a tentative D call TRBD1 (5 bases). This CDR3 region has 15 residues. CDR1 is SGHTA and CDR2 is FQGTGA in the germline V gene. The V end lost 5 bases, the J end lost 6 bases, and 17 bases lay between the germline ends.

The chain carries TRBV11-2 and TRBJ2-7; D is undetermined. Trimming shortened V by 0 bases and J by 7 bases, and 13 bases separated the two germline ends. Per the germline V gene, CDR1 is SGHAT and CDR2 is FQNNGV. The CDR3 length is 14 residues. CDR3 residues: CASSLEGSVTEQYF. CDR3 nucleotides: TGTGCCAGCAGCTTAGAAGGATCGGTAACGGAGCAGTACTTC.

A note on this clone: Other DNA sequences in the sample encode the same CDR3. The chain links TRBV4-1 to TRBJ1-6; the D is unclear. V lost 1 base and J lost 9, with 10 bases in between. The CDR3 runs to 14 residues. Germline values: CDR1 MGHRA, CDR2 YSYEKL. CDR3: CASSQAGGGSPLHF. The CDR3, as DNA: TGCGCCAGCAGCCAAGCAGGAGGTGGTTCACCCCTCCACTTT.

The chain is built from TRBV7-9 and TRBJ2-7, with no clear D. This CDR3 region has 11 residues. The ends were cut back, 1 base at V and 9 bases at J, with 7 bases in the middle. In germline, CDR1 is SEHNR, CDR2 FQNEAQ (reference sequence). CDR3 in amino acids: CASSLGEGQYF. DNA for the CDR3: TGTGCCAGCAGCTTAGGGGAAGGGCAGTACTTC.

This clone counts as medium-sized. The CDR3 spells CASSLGGGTSGNTIYF. The CDR3 nucleotides are TGTGCCAGCAGCTTAGGGGGGGGGACGAGTGGAAACACCATATATTTT. This rearrangement joins TRBV7-8 to TRBJ1-3, with TRBD1 as a possible D gene (5 bases). Trimming shortened V by 1 base and J by 3 bases, and 13 bases separated the two germline ends. The CDR3 is made up of 16 amino acids. From germline, CDR1 is SGHVS and CDR2 FQNEAQ. Based on the CDR3 plus reference TRBV7-8 and TRBJ1-3, the full variable domain is GAGVSQSPRYKVAKRGQDVALRCDPISGHVSLFWYQQALGQGPEFLTYFQNEAQLDKSGLPSDRFFAERPEGSVSTLKIQRTQQEDSAVYLCASSLGGGTSGNTIYFGEGSWLTVV.

The chain carries TRBV29-1 and TRBJ1-1; D possibly corresponds to TRBD1 (6 bases). Germline CDR1 reads SQVTM; CDR2 reads ANQGSEA. Trimming left V 7 bases short and J 1 base short, with 10 bases between. The CDR3 is 12 residues long. CDR3 DNA: TGCAGCGGCACGGGACAGAACACTGAAGCTTTCTTT. The encoded protein is CSGTGQNTEAFF.

The chain has TRBV5-1 and TRBJ2-7; TRBD2 matches at 7 bases. CDR1 and CDR2 (germline): SGHRS, YFSETQ. CDR3 size: 14 residues. The ends lost 3 bases at V and 1 base at J; junction bases unmatched: 4. The CDR3 region is CASSWEGASYEQYF. In nucleotides, the CDR3 is TGCGCCAGCAGCTGGGAGGGCGCATCCTACGAGCAGTACTTC.

This clone was recorded once. One end of the junction is discordant with germline, which a read error may explain. This sequence joins TRBV6-1 and TRBJ1-2; D is possibly TRBD1 (5 bases). Germline CDR1 is MNHNS and CDR2 is SASEGT. The CDR3 loop spans 14 amino acids. In DNA form, the CDR3 reads TGTGCCAGCAGGGAAGACAGAGACCACTATGGCTACACCTTC. Its translation: CASREDRDHYGYTF.

The rearrangement joins TRBV9 to TRBJ1-3, with D perhaps matching TRBD1 (5 bases). Trimming pared 0 bases from V and 4 bases from J, leaving 17 bases between. The CDR3 spans 17 residues. CDR1 and CDR2 (germline): SGDLS, YYNGEE. The CDR3 protein is CASSVELRLGVGNTIYF. The CDR3 region has the DNA TGTGCCAGCAGCGTAGAACTTAGGTTGGGGGTAGGAAACACCATATATTTT.

This chain uses TRBV15 with TRBJ2-1; 9 bases are shared with TRBD1. This CDR3 has 15 residues. With 2 bases clipped from V and 8 bases from J, the junction kept 7 bases outside the gene matches. Germline CDR1 is LNHNV and CDR2 is YYDKDF (reference sequence). The DNA of the CDR3 is TGTGCCACCAGCAGATCTAGAGACAGGGGGTATGAGCAGTTCTTC. Translated, it gives CATSRSRDRGYEQFF.

This clone was detected only once. The V and J genes are TRBV5-1 and TRBJ2-5; 7 bases match TRBD1. The CDR3 covers 15 residues. With 4 bases clipped from V and 2 bases from J, the junction kept 8 bases outside the gene matches. Germline values: CDR1 SGHRS, CDR2 YFSETQ. CDR3 sequence: CASSQGTDYQETQYF. The CDR3 nucleotides are TGCGCCAGCAGCCAAGGGACAGATTATCAAGAGACCCAGTACTTC.

The J gene is TRBJ2-7, the V gene TRBV5-1; the D is unclear. Trimming took 1 base from V and 2 from J, leaving 7 bases between them. CDR3 size: 13 residues. The V gene's germline CDR1 is SGHRS and CDR2 YFSETQ. In DNA form, the CDR3 reads TGCGCCAGCAGCTTGTCGCCTACCTACGAGCAGTACTTC. Protein: CASSLSPTYEQYF.

As DNA, the CDR3 is TGTGCCAGCAGCTTATATGGGACAGGGATCCAGCCCCAGCATTTT. This codes for CASSLYGTGIQPQHF. The genes are TRBV7-2 and TRBJ1-5, with TRBD1 identical over 9 bases. Germline V gene data show CDR1 as SGHTA and CDR2 as FQGNSA. The CDR3 covers 15 residues. Unmatched junction bases numbered 6, after V lost 2 bases and J lost 7 bases.

The V and J genes are TRBV30 and TRBJ2-2; 9 bases agree with TRBD2. The CDR3 totals 18 residues. Germline CDR1 GTSNPN, CDR2 SVGIG (reference sequence). Trimming removed 4 bases from V and 4 bases from J; junction bases left unmatched: 16. CDR3 nucleotide sequence: TGTGCCTGGACCCAAAAGCTAGCGGGGTTCATGGGCACCGGGGAGCTGTTTTTT. This translates into CAWTQKLAGFMGTGELFF.

The rearrangement uses TRBV18 and TRBJ1-2, with D possibly being TRBD1 (6 bases). The CDR3 length is 16 residues. V lost 3 bases to trimming and J lost 1 base, with 15 bases between them. The germline gives CDR1 KGHSH, CDR2 LQKENI. The CDR3 reads CASSPWTALDNYGYTF. CDR3 in DNA: TGTGCCAGCTCACCCTGGACAGCCCTCGATAACTATGGCTACACCTTC. The full variable domain, its missing parts supplied by reference TRBV18 and TRBJ1-2, is NAGVMQNPRHLVRRRGQEARLRCSPMKGHSHVYWYRQLPEEGLKFMVYLQKENIIDESGMPKERFSAEFPKEGPSILRIQQVVRGDSAAYFCASSPWTALDNYGYTFGSGTRLTVV.

J is TRBJ2-2 and V is TRBV7-9, with 9 nucleotides matching TRBD1. From germline, CDR1 is SEHNR and CDR2 FQNEAQ (reference sequence). The CDR3 consists of 15 residues. With 6 bases clipped from V and 0 bases from J, the junction kept 2 bases outside the gene matches. CDR3 loop: CASRRDRANTGELFF. For the CDR3, the DNA is TGTGCCAGCAGGAGGGACAGGGCGAACACCGGGGAGCTGTTTTTT.

V is TRBV29-1 and J is TRBJ2-5; TRBD1 is a possible D gene (6 bases). With 1 base removed from V and 3 bases from J, the gap between germline ends came to 15 bases. The germline V gene has CDR1 SQVTM and CDR2 ANQGSEA. This CDR3 is 15 amino acids long. The CDR3 loop is CSVEVGAAAKETQYF. In DNA, the CDR3 is TGCAGCGTTGAAGTGGGGGCCGCTGCTAAAGAGACCCAGTACTTC.

The chain links TRBV19 to TRBJ1-4; D is perhaps TRBD1 (5 bases). V gave up 5 bases and J gave up 2 bases, with 12 bases separating them. Per germline, CDR1 LNHDA and CDR2 SQIVND (reference sequence). The CDR3 is 15 residues long. The CDR3 region has the DNA TGTGCCAGTAGTGTTAGGGGAGGCACTAATGAAAAACTGTTTTTT. Protein product: CASSVRGGTNEKLFF.

The gene calls are TRBV30 and TRBJ2-2; the D is unclear. CDR1 and CDR2 from the germline V gene are GTSNPN and SVGIG (reference sequence). The CDR3 contains 14 residues. The V gene lost 2 bases and the J gene lost 0 bases, with 7 bases spanning the gap. The CDR3 nucleotides read TGTGCCTGGAGTTGGTTGGCGAACACCGGGGAGCTGTTTTTT. Protein: CAWSWLANTGELFF.

The rearrangement uses TRBV7-9 and TRBJ1-1, with TRBD1 identical over 9 bases. This CDR3 has 18 amino acids. The V gene's germline CDR1 is SEHNR and CDR2 FQNEAQ (reference sequence). Trimming removed 3 bases from V and 4 bases from J; junction bases left unmatched: 15. The CDR3 here is CASSFQTGGFWGGTEAFF. CDR3 nucleotides: TGTGCCAGCAGCTTCCAGACAGGGGGATTTTGGGGTGGCACTGAAGCTTTCTTT.

This chain uses TRBV15 with TRBJ2-2, with 7 bases identical to TRBD1. The length of the CDR3 is 12 residues. V dropped 6 bases and J dropped 5; count of bases not matched to a gene: 0. Germline CDR1 LNHNV, CDR2 YYDKDF (reference sequence). The CDR3 is CATRQGTGELFF. The CDR3 nucleotides are TGTGCCACCAGACAGGGGACCGGGGAGCTGTTTTTT.

V and J are TRBV6-1 and TRBJ1-1, with D unresolved. This CDR3 has 15 amino acids. Trimming cost V 1 base and J 0 bases, with 9 bases left between them. The V gene's germline CDR1 is MNHNS and CDR2 SASEGT. The CDR3 loop is CASSEVKGLNTEAFF. CDR3 sequence (DNA): TGTGCCAGCAGTGAAGTCAAGGGCTTGAACACTGAAGCTTTCTTT.

This clone was seen a single time. The chain uses TRBV18 and TRBJ1-1; no clear D. The CDR3 consists of 14 residues. Looked up from germline, CDR1 is KGHSH and CDR2 is LQKENI. V was shortened by 1 base and J by 1 base, with 7 bases between the two germline ends. The DNA for the CDR3 is TGTGCCAGCTCACCACACCCACAGAACACTGAAGCTTTCTTT. This translates into CASSPHPQNTEAFF.